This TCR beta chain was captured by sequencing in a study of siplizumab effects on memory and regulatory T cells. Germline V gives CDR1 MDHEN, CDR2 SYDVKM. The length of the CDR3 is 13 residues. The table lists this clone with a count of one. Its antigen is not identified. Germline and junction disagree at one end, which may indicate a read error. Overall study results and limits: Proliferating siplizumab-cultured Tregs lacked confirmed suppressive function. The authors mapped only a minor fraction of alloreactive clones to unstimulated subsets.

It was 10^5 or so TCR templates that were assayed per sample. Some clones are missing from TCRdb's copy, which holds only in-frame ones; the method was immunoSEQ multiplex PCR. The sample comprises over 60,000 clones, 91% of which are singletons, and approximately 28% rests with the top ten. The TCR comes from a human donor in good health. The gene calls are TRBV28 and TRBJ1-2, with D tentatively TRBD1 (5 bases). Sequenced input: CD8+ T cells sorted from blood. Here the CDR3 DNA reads TGTGCCAGCAGTATCCGGGGCTCAAACGGCTACATCTTC. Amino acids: CASSIRGSNGYIF.